Listed here is a single T cell receptor (beta chain). Its antigen is unidentified. Patients selected for sequencing had displayed CD8+CD57+ cell expansion by flow cytometry. When blood sampling took place, the patients had received no therapy. CDR1 SGDLS and CDR2 YYNGEE come from the germline V gene. Trimming cost V 3 bases and J 2 bases; bases outside gene matches: 7. The CDR3 is 15 amino acids. The source of the sample is a study of CD8+CD57+ T cells in acquired aplastic anemia. Study details: On average, sorted CD4+ and CD8+ cells gave around 3 ug of DNA.

TCR beta VDJ combinations and CDR3 sequences were profiled from genomic DNA. TCRdb reprocessed the reads with MiXCR, giving one entry per CDR3 protein. This table holds roughly 290,000 distinct CDR3 sequences, approximately 58% found once. Study-wide results and caveats: Levels of CD8+ Simpson's diversity were not significantly distinct in patients versus controls. Roughly 29 was the count of CD8+ CDR3 sequences that patients shared with controls.

The source material was sorted CD4+, CD8+, or CD8+CD57+ T cells (not recorded which) from PBMCs. The sequence came from a human donor with aplastic anemia. The V gene is TRBV9, the J gene TRBJ2-5; TRBD1 matches 7 bases. This CDR3 is CASSAGTAKQETQYF. The CDR3 DNA follows: TGTGCCAGCAGCGCAGGGACAGCCAAGCAAGAGACCCAGTACTTC.